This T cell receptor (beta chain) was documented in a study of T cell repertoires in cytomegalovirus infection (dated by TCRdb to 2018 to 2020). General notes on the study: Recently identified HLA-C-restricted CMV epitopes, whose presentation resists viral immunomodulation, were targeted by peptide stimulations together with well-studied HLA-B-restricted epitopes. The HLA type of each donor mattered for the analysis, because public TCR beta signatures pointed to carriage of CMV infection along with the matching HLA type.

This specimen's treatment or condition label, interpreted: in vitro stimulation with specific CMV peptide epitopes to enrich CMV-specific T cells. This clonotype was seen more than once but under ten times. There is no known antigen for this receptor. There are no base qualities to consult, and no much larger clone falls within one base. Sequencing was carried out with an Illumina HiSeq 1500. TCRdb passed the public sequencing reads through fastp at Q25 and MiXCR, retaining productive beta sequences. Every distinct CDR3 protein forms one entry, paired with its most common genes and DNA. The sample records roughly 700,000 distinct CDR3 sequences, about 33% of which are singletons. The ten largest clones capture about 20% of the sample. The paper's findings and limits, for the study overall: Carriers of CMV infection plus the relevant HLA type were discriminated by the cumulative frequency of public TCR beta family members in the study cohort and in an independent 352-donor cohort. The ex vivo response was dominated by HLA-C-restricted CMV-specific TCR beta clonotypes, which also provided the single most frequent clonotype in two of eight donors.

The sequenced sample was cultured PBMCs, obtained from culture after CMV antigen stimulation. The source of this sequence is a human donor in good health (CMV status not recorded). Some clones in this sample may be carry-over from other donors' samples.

The CDR3: CASSQQGSETQYF. The sequence in DNA is TGTGCCAGCAGCCAACAGGGGTCGGAGACCCAGTACTTC. The receptor chain draws on TRBV7-8 and TRBJ2-5; 7 junctional bases match TRBD1. Measured from the cysteine to the phenylalanine, the CDR3 is 13 residues long. Solely the CDR3 DNA is kept, with 39 bases framed from the first base. Sequences SGHVS (CDR1) and FQNEAQ (CDR2) are obtained from the germline V gene. V lost 5 bases and J lost 5 bases, and the count of bases not matched to a germline gene is 5.